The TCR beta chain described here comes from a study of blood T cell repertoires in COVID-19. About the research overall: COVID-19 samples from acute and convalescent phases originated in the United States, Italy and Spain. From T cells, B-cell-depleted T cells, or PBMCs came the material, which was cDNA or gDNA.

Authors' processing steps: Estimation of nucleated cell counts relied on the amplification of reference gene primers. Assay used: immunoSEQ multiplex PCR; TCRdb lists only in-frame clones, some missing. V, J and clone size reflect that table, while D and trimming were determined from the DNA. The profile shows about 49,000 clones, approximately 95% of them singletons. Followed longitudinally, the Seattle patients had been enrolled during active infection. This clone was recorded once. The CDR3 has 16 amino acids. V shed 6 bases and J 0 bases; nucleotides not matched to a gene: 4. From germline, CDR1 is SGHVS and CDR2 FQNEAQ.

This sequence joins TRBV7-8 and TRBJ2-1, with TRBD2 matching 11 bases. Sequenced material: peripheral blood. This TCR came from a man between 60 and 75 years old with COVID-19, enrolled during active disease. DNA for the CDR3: TGTGCCAGCAGACGAGGACTAGCGGGCTCCTACAATGAGCAGTTCTTC. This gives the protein CASRRGLAGSYNEQFF. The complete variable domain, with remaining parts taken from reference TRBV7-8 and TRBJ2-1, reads GAGVSQSPRYKVAKRGQDVALRCDPISGHVSLFWYQQALGQGPEFLTYFQNEAQLDKSGLPSDRFFAERPEGSVSTLKIQRTQQEDSAVYLCASRRGLAGSYNEQFFGPGTRLTVL.